This entry concerns a single T cell receptor (beta chain). This clone was detected a few times. Its antigen remains unidentified. Base qualities are missing; no much larger clone stands one base away. The CDR3 runs 14 amino acids, cysteine and phenylalanine included. CDR3 DNA only is kept here, 42 bases in frame from base 1. Deletion took 0 bases off V and 6 bases off J, with a span of 12 bases between the germline ends. The germline V gene provides CDR1 SGHRS and CDR2 YFSETQ. The immunoSEQ Assay, a bias-controlled multiplex PCR, was used to amplify TCRbeta CDR3 regions from genomic DNA. From the authors' description of their analysis: The number of nucleated cells in each sample was estimated from the amplification of reference gene primers within the assay. Sequence reads were collapsed and filtered to measure the absolute abundance of every unique TCRbeta CDR3 rearrangement. Productive Simpson clonality was computed per sample as the square root of Simpson's diversity index over productive rearrangements. TCRdb limited this immuneACCESS table to in-frame rearrangements with V and J called. A share of clones is missing; checked studies link under half to unresolved V genes, and the rest is unexplained. The DNA was the basis for D and trimming; V, J and clone size are from that table. For this sample there are more than 400,000 clones; 80% to 90% appear just once. Approximately 3.2% of the sample goes to the ten largest clones.

The sample is drawn from a study of blood T cell repertoires in COVID-19 (dated by TCRdb to 2018 to 2020). Study-wide context: The collaborator samples originated in the United States, Italy and Spain and spanned the acute and convalescent phases of COVID-19. The repertoires were released in a freely available public database intended as a resource for research on the immune response to SARS-CoV-2. Where available, HLA class I and class II types were taken from metadata supplied by the sample provider and were not determined by assay-based typing. The prospective study material was composed of cDNA or gDNA derived from T cells, B-cell-depleted T cells, or PBMCs. Subjects who had been exposed to COVID-19, were actively infected with it, or had recovered from it provided the deeply sampled blood TCRbeta repertoires that made up the dataset. The sample metadata nearly always contained a de-identified subject ID, COVID-19 status, age in years and sex. The samples were drawn from two sources: the first 160 participants of the ongoing ImmuneRACE study, and over 950 subjects contributed by 6 global collaborators. What the research found in general, with its limitations: The quantity of clinical and demographic metadata differed by source and by participant and was supplied without curation.

Whole blood was collected in K2EDTA tubes by collaborating institutions according to the institutions' own protocols. For TCRbeta analysis, collaborators shipped samples as frozen whole blood, isolated PBMCs, or DNA extracted from either of those sample types. The rearranged chain carries TRBV5-1 and TRBJ1-2; no D gene call is confident. The sequenced sample consisted of peripheral blood. The receptor was derived from a human donor in a cohort sampled during active COVID-19. CDR3 protein: CASSLGRSRDGYTF. The DNA reads TGCGCCAGCAGCTTGGGACGTTCCCGGGATGGCTACACCTTC.